Listed below are T cell receptor beta chains from one sample, sequenced in a study of T cells in localized non-small cell lung cancer. Generated by immunoSEQ multiplex PCR, the TCRdb table keeps only in-frame clones and is missing some. The sample includes tens of thousands of clones, 70% to 90% of them seen just once. This specimen consisted of peripheral blood, obtained before any cancer treatment. All receptors derive from a woman aged 35-70 years with stage I squamous cell lung carcinoma. Both conserved end residues are part of each CDR3. The D gene is left open where the match is weak. Size tells how often a clone was seen (once, few, many) or the class of an expanded clone, and some rows leave it out.

v_gene: TRBV30
abundance: few
d_gene: TRBD1
j_gene: TRBJ2-7
CDR3aa: CACTRQGATLYEQYF
CDR3nt: TGTGCCTGTACCCGACAGGGCGCGACCCTCTACGAGCAGTACTTC

v_gene: TRBV5-1
abundance: -
d_gene: -
j_gene: TRBJ1-2
CDR3aa: CASSLVTGTQNYGYTF
CDR3nt: TGCGCCAGCAGCTTGGTAACAGGGACCCAGAACTATGGCTACACCTTC

v_gene: TRBV10-3
abundance: -
d_gene: TRBD1
j_gene: TRBJ1-2
CDR3aa: CAISEVPGQGVYGYTF
CDR3nt: TGTGCCATCAGTGAAGTCCCGGGACAGGGGGTCTATGGCTACACCTTC

v_gene: TRBV5-6
abundance: -
d_gene: -
j_gene: TRBJ1-2
CDR3aa: CASRLGQTYNYGYTF
CDR3nt: TGTGCCAGCAGGTTGGGCCAAACTTATAACTATGGCTACACCTTC

v_gene: TRBV6-1
abundance: once
d_gene: -
j_gene: TRBJ1-2
CDR3aa: CASSEAQGDGYTF
CDR3nt: TGTGCCAGCAGTGAAGCGCAAGGGGATGGCTACACCTTC

v_gene: TRBV27
abundance: -
d_gene: TRBD1
j_gene: TRBJ2-6
CDR3aa: CASRETGPSSVGANVLTF
CDR3nt: TGTGCCAGCAGAGAGACAGGGCCCTCGAGTGTAGGGGCCAACGTCCTGACTTTC

v_gene: TRBV2
abundance: -
d_gene: TRBD1
j_gene: TRBJ1-2
CDR3aa: CASTRDRGQSSGYTF
CDR3nt: TGTGCCAGCACCCGGGACAGGGGGCAATCAAGTGGCTACACCTTC

v_gene: TRBV4-2
abundance: -
d_gene: -
j_gene: TRBJ1-4
CDR3aa: CASSPEKDNEKLFF
CDR3nt: TGTGCCAGCAGCCCGGAGAAGGATAATGAAAAACTGTTTTTT

v_gene: TRBV6-5
abundance: -
d_gene: -
j_gene: TRBJ1-2
CDR3aa: CASSSGQRGYTF
CDR3nt: TGTGCCAGCAGTTCAGGGCAGCGAGGCTACACCTTC

v_gene: TRBV2
abundance: -
d_gene: -
j_gene: TRBJ2-1
CDR3aa: CASRSDRSSYNEQFF
CDR3nt: TGTGCCAGCAGATCTGACAGGAGCTCCTACAATGAGCAGTTCTTC

v_gene: TRBV10-3
abundance: -
d_gene: -
j_gene: TRBJ1-1
CDR3aa: CAISARGNEAFF
CDR3nt: TGTGCCATCAGTGCTCGGGGAAATGAAGCTTTCTTT

v_gene: TRBV10-3
abundance: -
d_gene: -
j_gene: TRBJ1-2
CDR3aa: CAISERETPRGYTF
CDR3nt: TGTGCCATCAGTGAGCGGGAAACACCCCGAGGCTACACCTTC

v_gene: TRBV9
abundance: few
d_gene: -
j_gene: TRBJ2-2
CDR3aa: CASSVGGTPLGGELFF
CDR3nt: TGTGCCAGCAGCGTAGGTGGGACGCCCCTGGGCGGGGAGCTGTTTTTT

v_gene: TRBV27
abundance: -
d_gene: TRBD2
j_gene: TRBJ2-3
CDR3aa: CASSFASGSADTQYF
CDR3nt: TGTGCCAGCAGTTTTGCTAGCGGAAGTGCAGATACGCAGTATTTT

v_gene: TRBV28
abundance: -
d_gene: -
j_gene: TRBJ1-6
CDR3aa: CASTPGAGYNSPLHF
CDR3nt: TGTGCCAGCACCCCCGGGGCAGGGTACAATTCACCCCTCCACTTT